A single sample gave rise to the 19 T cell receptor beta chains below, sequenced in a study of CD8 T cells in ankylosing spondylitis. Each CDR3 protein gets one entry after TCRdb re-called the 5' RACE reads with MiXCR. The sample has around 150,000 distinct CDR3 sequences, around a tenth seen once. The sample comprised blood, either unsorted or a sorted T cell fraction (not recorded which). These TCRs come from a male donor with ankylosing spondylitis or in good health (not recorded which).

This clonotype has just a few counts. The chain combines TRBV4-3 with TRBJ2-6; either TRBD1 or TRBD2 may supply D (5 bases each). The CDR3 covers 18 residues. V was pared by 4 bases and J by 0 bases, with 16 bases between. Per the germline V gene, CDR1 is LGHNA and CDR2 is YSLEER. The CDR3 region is CASSPAAEGLSGANVLTF. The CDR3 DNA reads TGCGCCAGCAGCCCTGCGGCTGAGGGGCTCTCTGGGGCCAACGTCCTGACTTTC.

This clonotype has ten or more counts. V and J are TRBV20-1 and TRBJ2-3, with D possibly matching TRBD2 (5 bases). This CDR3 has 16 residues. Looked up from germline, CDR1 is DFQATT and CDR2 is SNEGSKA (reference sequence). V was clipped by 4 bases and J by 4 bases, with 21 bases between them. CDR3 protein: CSATATLGVRADTQYF. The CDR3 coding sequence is TGCAGTGCTACCGCGACCTTGGGAGTGCGAGCAGATACGCAGTATTTT.

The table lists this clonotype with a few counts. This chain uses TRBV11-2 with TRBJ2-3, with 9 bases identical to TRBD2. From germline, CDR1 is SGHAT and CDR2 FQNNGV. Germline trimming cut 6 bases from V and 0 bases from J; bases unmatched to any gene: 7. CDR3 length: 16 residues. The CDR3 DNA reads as TGTGCCAGCAGGCTGACTAGCGGCCTTAGCACAGATACGCAGTATTTT. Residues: CASRLTSGLSTDTQYF.

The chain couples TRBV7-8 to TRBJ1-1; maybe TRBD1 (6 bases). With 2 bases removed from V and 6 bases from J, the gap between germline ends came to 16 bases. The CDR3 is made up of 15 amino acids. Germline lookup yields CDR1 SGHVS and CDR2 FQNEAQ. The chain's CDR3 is CASSLLAGWGPEAFF. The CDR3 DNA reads TGTGCCAGCAGCTTATTAGCGGGCTGGGGGCCTGAAGCTTTCTTT.

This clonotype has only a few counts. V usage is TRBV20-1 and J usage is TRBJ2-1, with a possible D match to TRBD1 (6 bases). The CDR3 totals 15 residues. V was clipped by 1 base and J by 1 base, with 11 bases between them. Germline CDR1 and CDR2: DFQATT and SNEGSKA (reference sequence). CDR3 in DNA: TGCAGTGCTAGAGCAGTGCAGGGGTCCTACAATGAGCAGTTCTTC. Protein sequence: CSARAVQGSYNEQFF.

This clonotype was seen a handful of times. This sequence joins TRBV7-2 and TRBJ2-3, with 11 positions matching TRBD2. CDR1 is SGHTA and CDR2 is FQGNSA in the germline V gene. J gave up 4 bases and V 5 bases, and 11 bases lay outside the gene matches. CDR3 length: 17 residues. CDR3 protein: CASSHLTSGSGADTQYF. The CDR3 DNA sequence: TGTGCCAGCAGCCACCTAACTAGCGGGAGCGGGGCAGATACGCAGTATTTT.

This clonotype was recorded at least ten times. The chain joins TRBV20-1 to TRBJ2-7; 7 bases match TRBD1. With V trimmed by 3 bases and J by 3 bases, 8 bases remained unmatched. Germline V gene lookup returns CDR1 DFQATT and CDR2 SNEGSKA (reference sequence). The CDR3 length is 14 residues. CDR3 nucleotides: TGCAGTGCTAGGCCTAACAGGGGAAACTACGAGCAGTACTTC. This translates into CSARPNRGNYEQYF.

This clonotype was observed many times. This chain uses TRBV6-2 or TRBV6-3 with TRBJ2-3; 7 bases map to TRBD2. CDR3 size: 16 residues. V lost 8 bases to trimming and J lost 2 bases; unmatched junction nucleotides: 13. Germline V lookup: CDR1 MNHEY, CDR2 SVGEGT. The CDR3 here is CASASPPRGITDTQYF. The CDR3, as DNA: TGTGCCAGCGCAAGCCCCCCGCGGGGGATCACAGATACGCAGTATTTT.

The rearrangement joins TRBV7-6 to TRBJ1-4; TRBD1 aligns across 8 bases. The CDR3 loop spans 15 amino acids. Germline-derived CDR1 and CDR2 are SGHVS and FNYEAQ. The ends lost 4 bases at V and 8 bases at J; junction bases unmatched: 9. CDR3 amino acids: CASSSEDRVGEKLFF. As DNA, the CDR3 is TGTGCCAGCAGCTCCGAGGACAGGGTAGGAGAAAAACTGTTTTTT.

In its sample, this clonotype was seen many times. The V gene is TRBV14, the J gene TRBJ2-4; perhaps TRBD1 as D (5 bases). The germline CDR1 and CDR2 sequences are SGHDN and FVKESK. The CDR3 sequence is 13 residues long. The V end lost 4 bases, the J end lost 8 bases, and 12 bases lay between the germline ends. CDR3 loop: CASSPFMGHIQYF. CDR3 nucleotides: TGTGCCAGCAGCCCGTTTATGGGGCACATTCAGTACTTC.

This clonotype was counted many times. The CDR3 coding sequence is TGTGCCAGCAGTTTACGCCCTAGCGGACCCTACAATGAGCAGTTCTTC. Residues: CASSLRPSGPYNEQFF. The chain employs TRBV12-3 or TRBV12-4 and TRBJ2-1; 7 bases align to TRBD2. The CDR3 has 16 amino acids. V trimming: 2 bases; J trimming: 2 bases; junction bases outside the gene matches: 6.

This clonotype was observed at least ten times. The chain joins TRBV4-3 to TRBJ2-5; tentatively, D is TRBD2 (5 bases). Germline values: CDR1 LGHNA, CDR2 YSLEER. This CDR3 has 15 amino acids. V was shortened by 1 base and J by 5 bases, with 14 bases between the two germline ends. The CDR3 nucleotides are TGCGCCAGCAGCCAAGGGACTGCGCCTTCCGAGACCCAGTACTTC. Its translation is CASSQGTAPSETQYF.

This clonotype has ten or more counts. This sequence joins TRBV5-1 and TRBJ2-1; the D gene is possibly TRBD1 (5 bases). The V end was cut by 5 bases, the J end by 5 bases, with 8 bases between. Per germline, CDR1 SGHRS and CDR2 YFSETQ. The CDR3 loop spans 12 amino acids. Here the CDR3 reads CASRLTDNEQFF. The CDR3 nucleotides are TGCGCCAGCAGATTGACAGACAATGAGCAGTTCTTC.

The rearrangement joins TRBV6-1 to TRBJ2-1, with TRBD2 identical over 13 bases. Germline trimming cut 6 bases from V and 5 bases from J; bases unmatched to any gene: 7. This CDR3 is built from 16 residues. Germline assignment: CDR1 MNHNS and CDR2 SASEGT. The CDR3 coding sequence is TGTGCCAGCAGGCGGACTAGCGGGAGTACCCACAATGAGCAGTTCTTC. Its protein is CASRRTSGSTHNEQFF.

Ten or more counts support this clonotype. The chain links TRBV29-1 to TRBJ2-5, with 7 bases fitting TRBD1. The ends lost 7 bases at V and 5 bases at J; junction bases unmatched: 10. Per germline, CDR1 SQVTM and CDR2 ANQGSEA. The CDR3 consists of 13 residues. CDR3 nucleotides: TGCAGCGCCCTCACAGGGGCTTGGGAGACCCAGTACTTC. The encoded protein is CSALTGAWETQYF.

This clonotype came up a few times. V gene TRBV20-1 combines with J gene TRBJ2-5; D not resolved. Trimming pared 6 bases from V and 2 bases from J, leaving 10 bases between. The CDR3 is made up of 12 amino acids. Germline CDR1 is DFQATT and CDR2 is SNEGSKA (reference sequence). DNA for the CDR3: TGCAGTGCCCCGATAGTGCAAGAGACCCAGTACTTC. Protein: CSAPIVQETQYF.

CDR3 DNA: TGTGCCAGCAGCTTAGACGGGAGCTCCTACGAGCAGTACTTC. This codes for CASSLDGSSYEQYF. The rearrangement uses TRBV7-2 and TRBJ2-7, with a possible D match to TRBD2 (6 bases). CDR3 length: 14 residues. Deletions cut 1 base from V and 0 bases from J, with 7 bases between. CDR1 is SGHTA and CDR2 is FQGNSA in the germline V gene.

The CDR3 loop reads CASSLMVGHLYEQYF. Here the CDR3 DNA reads TGTGCCAGCAGCTTGATGGTTGGACACCTCTACGAGCAGTACTTC. This rearrangement joins TRBV5-8 to TRBJ2-7, with D possibly matching TRBD1 (5 bases). V was pared by 1 base and J by 3 bases, with 14 bases between. This CDR3 has 15 amino acids. Germline lookup yields CDR1 SGHTS and CDR2 YDEGEE. The whole variable domain, filled in from reference TRBV5-8 and TRBJ2-7, reads EAGVTQSPTHLIKTRGQQATLRCSPISGHTSVYWYQQALGLGLQFLLWYDEGEERNRGNFPPRFSGRQFPNYSSELNVNALELEDSALYLCASSLMVGHLYEQYFGPGTRLTVT.

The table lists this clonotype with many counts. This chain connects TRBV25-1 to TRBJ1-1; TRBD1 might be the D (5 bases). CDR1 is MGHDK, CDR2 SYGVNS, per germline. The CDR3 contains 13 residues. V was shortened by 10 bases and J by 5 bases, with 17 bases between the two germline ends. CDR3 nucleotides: TGTGCCATCCTGCCCAGGGAAGGAACTGAAGCTTTCTTT. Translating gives CAILPREGTEAFF. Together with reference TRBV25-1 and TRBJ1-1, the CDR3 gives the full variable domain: EADIYQTPRYLVIGTGKKITLECSQTMGHDKMYWYQQDPGMELHLIHYSYGVNSTEKGDLSSESTVSRIRTEHFPLTLESARPSHTSQYLCAILPREGTEAFFGQGTRLTVV.